This record covers a single T cell receptor beta chain. Some clones are missing from TCRdb's copy, which holds only in-frame ones; the method was immunoSEQ multiplex PCR. The table records 300,000 to 400,000 clones, about 92% of them present only once. The data derive from a study of blood T cell repertoires in COVID-19. Study context: COVID-19 samples, acute and convalescent, were from the United States, Italy and Spain. Sources were T cells, B-cell-depleted T cells, or PBMCs; the material itself was cDNA or gDNA.

Individuals aged roughly 18 to 100 years were recruited from about two dozen US areas. V shed 5 bases and J 9 bases; nucleotides not matched to a gene: 13. CDR3 length: 16 residues. Germline-derived CDR1 and CDR2 are SGHVS and FQNEAQ. Sequenced material: PBMCs or T cells enriched from blood (not recorded which). The chain couples TRBV7-8 to TRBJ1-6, with TRBD1 identical over 7 bases. The source of this sequence is a man aged 60-69 years who had recovered from COVID-19. Here the CDR3 DNA reads TGTGCCAGCAGCGTACAGGGGCAAGCCGGGGGTTCACCCCTCCACTTT. This translates into CASSVQGQAGGSPLHF.